The entry below describes one T cell receptor beta chain. Its antigen remains unidentified. A single record per CDR3 protein comes from TCRdb applying MiXCR to the 5' RACE reads. Among more than 110,000 distinct CDR3 sequences listed, roughly 8.3% were seen once. Germline lookup yields CDR1 MNHNS and CDR2 SASEGT. CDR3 length equals 14 residues. V dropped 6 bases and J dropped 0 bases, with 11 bases sitting between them. This entry belongs to a study of CD8 T cells in ankylosing spondylitis. Study results and caveats: Enrichment of disease-linked clones was reportedly significant in matched ankylosing spondylitis synovial fluid. Peripheral blood held disease-linked clones only at relatively low frequency, and these were CD8+. Past studies reported some motif variants in reactive arthritis synovial fluid and blood.

Material for sequencing was synovial fluid, either unsorted or a sorted T cell fraction (not recorded which). The V and J genes are TRBV6-1 and TRBJ2-5; maybe TRBD1 (5 bases). The TCR sequence derives from a male donor with ankylosing spondylitis. CDR3 sequence (DNA): TGTGCCAGCAGCTCCCAGGGTGACCAAGAGACCCAGTACTTC. Its translation is CASSSQGDQETQYF.